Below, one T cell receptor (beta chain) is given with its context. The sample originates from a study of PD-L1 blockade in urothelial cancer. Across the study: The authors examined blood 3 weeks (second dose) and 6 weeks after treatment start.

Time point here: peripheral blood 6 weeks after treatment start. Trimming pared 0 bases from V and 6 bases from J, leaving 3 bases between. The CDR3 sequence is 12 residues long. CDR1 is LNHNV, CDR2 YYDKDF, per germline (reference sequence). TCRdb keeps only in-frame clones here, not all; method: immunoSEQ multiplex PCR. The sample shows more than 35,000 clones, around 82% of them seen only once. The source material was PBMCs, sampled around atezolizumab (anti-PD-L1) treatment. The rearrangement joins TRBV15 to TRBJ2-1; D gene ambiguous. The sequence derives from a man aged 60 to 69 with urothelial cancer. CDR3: CATSREANEQFF. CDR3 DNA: TGTGCCACCAGCAGAGAAGCCAATGAGCAGTTCTTC.